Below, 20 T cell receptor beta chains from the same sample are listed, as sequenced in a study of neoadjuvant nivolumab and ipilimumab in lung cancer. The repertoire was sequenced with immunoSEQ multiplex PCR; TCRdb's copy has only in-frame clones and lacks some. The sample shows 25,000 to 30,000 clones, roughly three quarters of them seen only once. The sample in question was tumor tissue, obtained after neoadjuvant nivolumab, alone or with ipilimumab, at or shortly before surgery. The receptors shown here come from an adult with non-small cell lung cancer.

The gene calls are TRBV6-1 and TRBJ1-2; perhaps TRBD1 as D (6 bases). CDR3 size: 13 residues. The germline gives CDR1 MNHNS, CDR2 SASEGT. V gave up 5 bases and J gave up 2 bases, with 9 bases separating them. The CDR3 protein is CASSQQGNYGYTF. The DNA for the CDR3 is TGTGCCAGCAGTCAACAGGGAAACTATGGCTACACCTTC.

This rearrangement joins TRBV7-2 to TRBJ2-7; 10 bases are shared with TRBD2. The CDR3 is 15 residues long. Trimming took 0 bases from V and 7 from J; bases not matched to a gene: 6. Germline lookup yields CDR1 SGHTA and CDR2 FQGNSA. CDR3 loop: CASSLAGTSVGEQYF. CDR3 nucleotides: TGTGCCAGCAGCTTAGCCGGGACTAGCGTGGGGGAGCAGTACTTC.

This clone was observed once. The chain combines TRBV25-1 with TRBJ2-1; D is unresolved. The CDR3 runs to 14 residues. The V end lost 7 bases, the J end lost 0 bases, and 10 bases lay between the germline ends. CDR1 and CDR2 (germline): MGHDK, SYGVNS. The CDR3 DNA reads TGTGCCAGCACCCCTTCAGGCTCCTACAATGAGCAGTTCTTC. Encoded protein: CASTPSGSYNEQFF.

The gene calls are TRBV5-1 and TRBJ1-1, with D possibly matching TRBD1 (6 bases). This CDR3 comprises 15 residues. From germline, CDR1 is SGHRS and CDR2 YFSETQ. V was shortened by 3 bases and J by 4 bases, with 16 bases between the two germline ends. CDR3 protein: CASSSIGRGGTEAFF. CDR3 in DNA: TGCGCCAGCAGCTCCATCGGCAGGGGAGGCACTGAAGCTTTCTTT.

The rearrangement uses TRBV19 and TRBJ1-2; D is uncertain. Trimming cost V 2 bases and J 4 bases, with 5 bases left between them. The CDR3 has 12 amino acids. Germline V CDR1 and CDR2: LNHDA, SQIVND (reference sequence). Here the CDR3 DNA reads TGTGCCAGTAGTATACGAGGCTATGGCTACACCTTC. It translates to CASSIRGYGYTF.

The CDR3 region has the DNA TGTGCCAGTAGTCCCCGCCTCCTACCAGGGAGGCGCCAGCCCCAGCATTTT. It yields the protein CASSPRLLPGRRQPQHF. The chain is built from TRBV19 and TRBJ1-5, with TRBD1 as a possible D gene (5 bases). V lost 5 bases, J lost 7 bases, and 24 bases lay in between. The CDR3 runs 17 residues. Germline V gene sequence: CDR1 LNHDA, CDR2 SQIVND (reference sequence).

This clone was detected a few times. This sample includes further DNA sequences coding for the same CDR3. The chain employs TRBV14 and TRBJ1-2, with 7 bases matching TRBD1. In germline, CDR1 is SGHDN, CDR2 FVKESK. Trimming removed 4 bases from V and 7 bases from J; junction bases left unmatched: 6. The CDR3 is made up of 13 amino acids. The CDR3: CASSPQTGSGYTF. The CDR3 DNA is TGTGCCAGCAGCCCACAGACAGGGAGTGGCTACACCTTC.

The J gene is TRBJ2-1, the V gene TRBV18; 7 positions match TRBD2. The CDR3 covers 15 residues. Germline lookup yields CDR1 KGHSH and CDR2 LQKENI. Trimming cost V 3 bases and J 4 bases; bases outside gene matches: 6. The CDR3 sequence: CASSPLRESYNEQFF. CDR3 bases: TGTGCCAGCTCACCTCTGCGGGAGTCGTACAATGAGCAGTTCTTC. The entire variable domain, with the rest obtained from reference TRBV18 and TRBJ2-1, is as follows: NAGVMQNPRHLVRRRGQEARLRCSPMKGHSHVYWYRQLPEEGLKFMVYLQKENIIDESGMPKERFSAEFPKEGPSILRIQQVVRGDSAAYFCASSPLRESYNEQFFGPGTRLTVL.

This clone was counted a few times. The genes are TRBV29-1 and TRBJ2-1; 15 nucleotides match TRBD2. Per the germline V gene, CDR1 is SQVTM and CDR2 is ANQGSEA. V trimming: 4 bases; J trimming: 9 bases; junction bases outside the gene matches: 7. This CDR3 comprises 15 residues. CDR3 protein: CSVGTSGGGRPEQFF. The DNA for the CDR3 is TGCAGCGTTGGGACTAGCGGGGGGGGTAGGCCTGAGCAGTTCTTC.

CDR3 residues: CASSTESGNTIYF. CDR3 in DNA: TGTGCCAGCAGTACAGAGTCTGGAAACACCATATATTTT. The chain uses TRBV6-5 and TRBJ1-3; the D is unclear. The V gene's germline CDR1 is MNHEY and CDR2 SVGAGI. CDR3 size: 13 residues. The V and J ends lost 5 bases and 1 base respectively, with 6 bases between them.

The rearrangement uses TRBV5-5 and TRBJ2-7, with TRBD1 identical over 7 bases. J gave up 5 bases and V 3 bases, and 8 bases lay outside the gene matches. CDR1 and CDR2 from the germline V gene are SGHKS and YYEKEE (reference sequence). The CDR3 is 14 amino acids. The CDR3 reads CASSSTGERNEQYF. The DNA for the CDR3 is TGTGCCAGCAGCTCTACAGGGGAAAGGAACGAGCAGTACTTC.

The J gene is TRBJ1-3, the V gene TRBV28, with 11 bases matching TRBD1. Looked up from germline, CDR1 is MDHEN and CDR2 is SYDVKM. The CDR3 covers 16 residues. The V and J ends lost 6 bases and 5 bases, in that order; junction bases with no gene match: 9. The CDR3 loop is CASSTTGTGGRNTIYF. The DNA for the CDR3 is TGTGCCAGCAGCACAACCGGGACAGGGGGGAGAAACACCATATATTTT.

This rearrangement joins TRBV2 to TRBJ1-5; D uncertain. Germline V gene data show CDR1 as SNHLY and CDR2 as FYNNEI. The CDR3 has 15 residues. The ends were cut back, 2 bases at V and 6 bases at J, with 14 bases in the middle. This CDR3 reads CASSESRGGSQPQHF. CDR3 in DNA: TGTGCCAGCAGTGAAAGTCGGGGAGGGAGTCAGCCCCAGCATTTT. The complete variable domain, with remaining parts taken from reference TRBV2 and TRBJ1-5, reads EPEVTQTPSHQVTQMGQEVILRCVPISNHLYFYWYRQILGQKVEFLVSFYNNEISEKSEIFDDQFSVERPDGSNFTLKIRSTKLEDSAMYFCASSESRGGSQPQHFGDGTRLSIL.

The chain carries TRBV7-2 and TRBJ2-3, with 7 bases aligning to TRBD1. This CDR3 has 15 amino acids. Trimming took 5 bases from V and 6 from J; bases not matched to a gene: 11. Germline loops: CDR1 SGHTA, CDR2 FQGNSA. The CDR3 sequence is CASSPTGIRGDTQYF. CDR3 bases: TGTGCCAGCAGCCCGACAGGGATACGGGGCGATACGCAGTATTTT.

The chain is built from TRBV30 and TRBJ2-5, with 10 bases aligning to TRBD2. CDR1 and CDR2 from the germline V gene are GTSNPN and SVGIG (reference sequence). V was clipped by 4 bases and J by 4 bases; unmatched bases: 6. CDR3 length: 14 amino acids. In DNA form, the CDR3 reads TGTGCCTGGACCCTTAGCGGGGGGCCAGAGACCCAGTACTTC. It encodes CAWTLSGGPETQYF.

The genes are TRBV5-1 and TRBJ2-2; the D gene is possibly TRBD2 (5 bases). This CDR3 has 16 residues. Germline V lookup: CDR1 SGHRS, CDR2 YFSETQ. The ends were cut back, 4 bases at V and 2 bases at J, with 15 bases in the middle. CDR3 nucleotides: TGCGCCAGCAGCCGCACGGCGGGCGGTAACACCGGGGAGCTGTTTTTT. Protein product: CASSRTAGGNTGELFF. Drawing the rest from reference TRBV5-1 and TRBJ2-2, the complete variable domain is KAGVTQTPRYLIKTRGQQVTLSCSPISGHRSVSWYQQTPGQGLQFLFEYFSETQRNKGNFPGRFSGRQFSNSRSEMNVSTLELGDSALYLCASSRTAGGNTGELFFGEGSRLTVL.

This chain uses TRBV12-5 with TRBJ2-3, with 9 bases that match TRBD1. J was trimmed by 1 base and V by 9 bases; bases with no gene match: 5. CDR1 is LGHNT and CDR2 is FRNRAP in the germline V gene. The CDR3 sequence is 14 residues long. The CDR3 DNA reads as TGTGCTAGCCAGGACAGGGGAGGCACAGATACGCAGTATTTT. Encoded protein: CASQDRGGTDTQYF.

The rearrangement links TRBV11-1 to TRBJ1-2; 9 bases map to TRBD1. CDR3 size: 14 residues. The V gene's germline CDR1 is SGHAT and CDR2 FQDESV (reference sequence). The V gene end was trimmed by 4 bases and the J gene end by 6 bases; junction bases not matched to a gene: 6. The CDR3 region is CASSSGTGRDGYTF. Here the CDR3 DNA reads TGTGCCAGCAGCTCCGGGACAGGGAGAGATGGCTACACCTTC.

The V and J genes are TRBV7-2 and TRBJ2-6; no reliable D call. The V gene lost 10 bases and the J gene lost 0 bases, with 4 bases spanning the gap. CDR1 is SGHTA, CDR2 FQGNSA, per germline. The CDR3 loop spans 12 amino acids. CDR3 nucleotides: TGTGCCACAGCCTCTGGGGCCAACGTCCTGACTTTC. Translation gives CATASGANVLTF.

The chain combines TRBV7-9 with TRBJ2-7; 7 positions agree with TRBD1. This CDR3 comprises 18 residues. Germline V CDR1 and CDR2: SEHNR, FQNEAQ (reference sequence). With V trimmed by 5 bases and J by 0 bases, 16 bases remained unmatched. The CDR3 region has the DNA TGTGCCAGCAGCCGTCAGCTAGGGGGCAAGTCCGACTCCTACGAGCAGTACTTC. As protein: CASSRQLGGKSDSYEQYF.